This T cell receptor beta chain was found in a study of cytomegalovirus exposure and HLA in healthy donors. Whole-study context: The 120 validation repertoires, a later analysis reported, used the same platform as the 600 to 850 repertoires from the first cohort. Study-wide findings and caveats: For most TCR sequences rarity was the rule, although some public TCRs occurred in many donors. First-cohort TCR clusters were later found to tend to co-occur in the approximately 110 validation repertoires.

The donors were members of the validation cohort comprising over 100 subjects, separate from the approximately 700-subject first cohort. As regards this clone: Its antigen is still unknown.

TCRdb keeps only in-frame clones here, not all; method: immunoSEQ multiplex PCR. Of hundreds of thousands of clones in the sample, over 65% were seen once. The CDR3 is made up of 16 amino acids. Germline V gene sequence: CDR1 SGDLS, CDR2 YYNGEE. Trimming took 4 bases from V and 5 from J; bases not matched to a gene: 11. The receptor's source is a woman between 18 and 29 years old in good health and CMV-seronegative. The chain joins TRBV9 to TRBJ2-7; 11 nucleotides line up with TRBD2. The sample comprised PBMCs. CDR3 residues: CASSPRFTSGSNEQYF. Here the CDR3 DNA reads TGTGCCAGCAGCCCGCGGTTTACTAGCGGGAGCAACGAGCAGTACTTC.